This TCR beta chain is from a study of blood T cell repertoires in COVID-19. Study-wide context: T cells, B-cell-depleted T cells, or PBMCs provided the cDNA or gDNA that served as material.

Clones were read by immunoSEQ multiplex PCR, and TCRdb kept only the in-frame ones, dropping some. The sample lists 350,000 or so clones, about 92% occurring once. Sequenced: PBMCs or T cells enriched from blood (not recorded which). The TCR was taken from a woman in her thirties who had recovered from COVID-19.

DNA for the CDR3: TGCGCCAGCAGCCAGTACCCGACAGGGGGAAGCAATCAGCCCCAGCATTTT. It translates to CASSQYPTGGSNQPQHF. The rearrangement joins TRBV4-1 to TRBJ1-5, with 9 positions matching TRBD1. The V and J ends lost 3 bases and 1 base, in that order; junction bases with no gene match: 7. From germline, CDR1 is MGHRA and CDR2 YSYEKL. This CDR3 region has 17 residues.